Listed below are T cell receptor beta chains from one sample, sequenced in a study of blood T cell repertoires in COVID-19. Profiled with immunoSEQ multiplex PCR; TCRdb holds only in-frame clones, not every one. This table holds 90,000 to 100,000 clones, approximately 80% found once. Sequenced: peripheral blood. The receptors shown here come from a man between 65 and 79 years old with active or convalescent COVID-19. CDR3s leave out the opening cysteine and the closing phenylalanine or tryptophan. The order of the fields is D gene, J gene, V gene, CDR3 protein. A D gene is named only where the DNA matches it firmly.

d_call: NA; j_call: TRBJ1-6; v_call: TRBV25-1; cdr3_aa: ASSDVGGSLSPLH
d_call: TRBD1; j_call: TRBJ2-4; v_call: TRBV14; cdr3_aa: ASSSWTGTKNIQY
d_call: NA; j_call: TRBJ1-5; v_call: TRBV6-6; cdr3_aa: ASSPPGGYSNQPQH
d_call: NA; j_call: TRBJ1-3; v_call: TRBV3-1/TRBV3-2; cdr3_aa: ASSRGPILSGNTIY
d_call: NA; j_call: TRBJ2-2; v_call: TRBV5-1; cdr3_aa: ASSPTGPGTGELF
d_call: NA; j_call: TRBJ2-5; v_call: TRBV12-3/TRBV12-4; cdr3_aa: ASSGSEETQY
d_call: TRBD2; j_call: TRBJ2-7; v_call: TRBV25-1; cdr3_aa: ASSEGLAGTYEQY
d_call: TRBD2; j_call: TRBJ2-1; v_call: TRBV25-1; cdr3_aa: ASSEYSGRGANNEQF
d_call: NA; j_call: TRBJ1-5; v_call: TRBV30; cdr3_aa: AWSVDRNQPQH
d_call: TRBD2; j_call: TRBJ2-1; v_call: TRBV12-3/TRBV12-4; cdr3_aa: ASRTGGRNEQF